This T cell receptor (beta chain) was identified during a study of cytomegalovirus exposure and HLA in healthy donors. Whole-study context: The early release's HLA-typed donors yielded roughly 85 million unique TCRs.

PCR was performed using 60 Vbeta and 13 Jbeta primers. Sequencing used immunoSEQ multiplex PCR; TCRdb keeps in-frame clones, though not all of them. The sample has 120,000 or so clones, over 60% seen once; the top ten hold roughly 3.5%. Study results and limitations: Common viral pathogens seemed, in a later analysis, to connect with several of the most significant clusters.

The CDR3 has 17 amino acids. J lost 4 bases, V lost 0 bases, and 8 bases had no gene match. Germline CDR1 is MNHNS and CDR2 is SASEGT. Concerning this clone: Its cognate antigen is unknown.

Sample: PBMCs. The chain is built from TRBV6-1 and TRBJ2-3; TRBD2 aligns across 9 bases. This TCR derives from a human donor in good health. The CDR3 is CASSEAVAGAFADTQYF. CDR3 sequence (DNA): TGTGCCAGCAGTGAAGCGGTAGCGGGAGCGTTTGCAGATACGCAGTATTTT.